This entry lists 14 T cell receptor beta chains sequenced from one sample in a study of OX40 agonist ivuxolimab in advanced cancers. TCRdb keeps only in-frame clones here, not all; method: immunoSEQ multiplex PCR. This table has around 60,000 clones, about 86% appearing once. The material was CD4+ or CD8+ T cells sorted from blood, obtained in a trial of the OX40 agonist ivuxolimab. The receptors stem from an adult with an advanced solid tumor such as melanoma, head and neck, liver or kidney cancer.

This chain uses TRBV6-6 with TRBJ1-4; the D gene is possibly TRBD1 (5 bases). The V and J ends lost 9 bases and 4 bases respectively, with 15 bases between them. Germline V gene sequence: CDR1 MNHNY, CDR2 SVGAGI (reference sequence). The CDR3 loop spans 14 amino acids. This CDR3 is CASRAGGYNEKLFF. In DNA, the CDR3 is TGTGCCAGTCGAGCGGGGGGGTATAATGAAAAACTGTTTTTT.

The rearrangement links TRBV27 to TRBJ2-5, with a possible D match to TRBD2 (5 bases). V lost 2 bases and J lost 0, with 19 bases in between. The CDR3 contains 18 residues. The germline CDR1 and CDR2 sequences are MNHEY and SMNVEV (reference sequence). Here the CDR3 reads CASSLTGIHGSYQETQYF. The CDR3 DNA reads as TGTGCCAGCAGTTTAACGGGGATTCACGGGTCCTACCAAGAGACCCAGTACTTC.

This clone was found a few times. V gene TRBV9 combines with J gene TRBJ2-3, with D perhaps TRBD2 (6 bases). V was trimmed by 4 bases and J by 8 bases, leaving 26 bases between them. The CDR3 sequence is 17 residues long. Germline V CDR1 and CDR2: SGDLS, YYNGEE. The DNA for the CDR3 is TGTGCCAGCAGCCCTACCATCACCCGAGCGTTCGGGGGTACGCAGTATTTT. It yields the protein CASSPTITRAFGGTQYF.

This chain uses TRBV5-1 with TRBJ2-3, with 8 bases matching TRBD2. This CDR3 is 15 amino acids long. Germline V gene lookup returns CDR1 SGHRS and CDR2 YFSETQ. Trimming at V came to 4 bases and at J to 4 bases, leaving 8 bases not matched to a gene. The CDR3 protein is CASSPGTRGADTQYF. The CDR3 nucleotides read TGCGCCAGCAGCCCTGGGACTAGGGGAGCAGATACGCAGTATTTT.

The V and J genes are TRBV4-1 and TRBJ2-7; D gene uncertain. CDR3 length equals 16 residues. Germline CDR1 MGHRA, CDR2 YSYEKL. V lost 4 bases, J lost 5 bases, and 21 bases lay in between. CDR3 bases: TGCGCCAGCAGCCCCCAGGACCTAGTTGCTTTCCACGAGCAGTACTTC. This translates into CASSPQDLVAFHEQYF.

The chain employs TRBV7-3 and TRBJ2-3; 10 bases are a match to TRBD2. The CDR3 is made up of 16 amino acids. CDR1 is SGHTA and CDR2 is FQGTGA in the germline V gene. The trim removed 1 base at V and 6 bases at J, leaving 7 bases unmatched. CDR3 nucleotides: TGTGCCAGCAGCTTAATTAGCGGGAGGTTAGGGGATACGCAGTATTTT. This translates into CASSLISGRLGDTQYF.

The CDR3 bases are TGCGCCAGCAGCCGGGGACAGGGGGCTTCTGGAAACACCATATATTTT. Translation gives CASSRGQGASGNTIYF. This chain links TRBV5-1 with TRBJ1-3, with 12 bases lining up with TRBD1. Germline CDR1 reads SGHRS; CDR2 reads YFSETQ. V lost 4 bases to trimming and J lost 1 base; unmatched junction nucleotides: 3. This CDR3 comprises 16 residues.

The rearrangement joins TRBV5-4 to TRBJ2-5; D unresolved. V was clipped by 1 base and J by 5 bases, with 3 bases between them. Per the germline V gene, CDR1 is SGHNT and CDR2 is YYREEE (reference sequence). This CDR3 is 11 amino acids long. DNA for the CDR3: TGTGCCAGCAGCTTGTCTGAGACCCAGTACTTC. Translation gives CASSLSETQYF.

This clone was recorded only once. The CDR3 loop reads CASSGVGGTGELFF. CDR3 nucleotides: TGTGCCAGCAGTGGAGTGGGGGGGACCGGGGAGCTGTTTTTT. The rearrangement joins TRBV25-1 to TRBJ2-2, with 7 bases identical to TRBD2. This CDR3 spans 14 amino acids. V dropped 4 bases and J dropped 5; count of bases not matched to a gene: 4. Germline lookup yields CDR1 MGHDK and CDR2 SYGVNS.

The V gene is TRBV2, the J gene TRBJ2-2, with 12 bases identical to TRBD2. Germline trimming cut 6 bases from V and 4 bases from J; bases unmatched to any gene: 3. Germline-derived CDR1 and CDR2 are SNHLY and FYNNEI. The CDR3 covers 15 residues. In nucleotides, the CDR3 is TGTGCCAGCAGGGAACTAGCGGGAGGCACCGGGGAGCTGTTTTTT. Its translation is CASRELAGGTGELFF.

With respect to this clone: Its ends do not fully match the called genes, so a read error is possible. V usage is TRBV20-1 and J usage is TRBJ2-3, with D unresolved. Germline V gene sequence: CDR1 DFQATT, CDR2 SNEGSKA (reference sequence). CDR3 length: 11 residues. CDR3 bases: TGCAGTGCTAGGGGCCGAGGCCGTGGGGATTTT. Translated, it gives CSARGRGRGDF.

This clone appeared a single time. The chain uses TRBV20-1 and TRBJ2-7, with D uncertain. The CDR3 sequence is 11 residues long. The germline V gene encodes CDR1 DFQATT and CDR2 SNEGSKA (reference sequence). V was cut by 6 bases and J by 3 bases, with 9 bases left in between. CDR3 protein: CSAKMIYEQYF. The DNA for the CDR3 is TGCAGTGCAAAAATGATCTACGAGCAGTACTTC.

The chain recombines TRBV28 with TRBJ2-7; 11 nucleotides line up with TRBD1. Germline V gene data show CDR1 as MDHEN and CDR2 as SYDVKM. The CDR3 loop spans 14 amino acids. After removal of 6 bases from V and 7 bases from J, the junction contained 8 bases not matched to a gene. The CDR3 here is CASRTPGTGGEQYF. The CDR3 bases are TGTGCCAGCAGAACGCCCGGGACAGGGGGGGAGCAGTACTTC.

The genes are TRBV11-2 and TRBJ1-6; D may be TRBD1 (5 bases). Germline loops: CDR1 SGHAT, CDR2 FQNNGV. Trimming removed 2 bases at V and 5 bases at J, with 13 bases between. This CDR3 spans 16 amino acids. In DNA, the CDR3 is TGTGCCAGCAGCTTAAAGCCGGGGGACCATAATTCACCCCTCCACTTT. It encodes CASSLKPGDHNSPLHF.